This entry lists 30 T cell receptor beta chains sequenced from one sample in a study of blood T cell repertoires in COVID-19 (dated by TCRdb to about 2020). Libraries were prepared through the immunoSEQ multiplex PCR assay. Entries here come from immuneACCESS through TCRdb and include only in-frame sequences with V and J called. Some clones fail to appear in such tables; in the studies checked, an unresolved V gene covers under half of the shortfall, and the cause of the remainder is unknown. The sample data list some 200,000 clones, and 87% of these were observed just once. The ten most abundant clones make up about 2.3% of the sample. Sample: PBMCs or T cells enriched from blood (not recorded which). Source of these receptors: a woman between 25 and 40 years old who had recovered from COVID-19.

The J gene is TRBJ2-7, the V gene TRBV13; no firm D call. The CDR3 consists of 14 residues. Germline V CDR1 and CDR2: PRHDT, FYEKMQ (reference sequence). The V end lost 0 bases, the J end lost 3 bases, and 9 bases lay between the germline ends. This CDR3 is CASSLGPVLYEQYF. The CDR3, as DNA: TGTGCCAGCAGCTTAGGCCCGGTTCTCTACGAGCAGTACTTC.

This chain uses TRBV11-2 with TRBJ2-3; possible D gene TRBD2, 5 bases. CDR1 and CDR2 from the germline V gene are SGHAT and FQNNGV. The CDR3 covers 15 residues. Trimming removed 5 bases from V and 2 bases from J, with 14 bases in between. The CDR3 sequence: CASSLWTPITDTQYF. CDR3 DNA sequence: TGTGCCAGCAGCCTCTGGACTCCTATCACAGATACGCAGTATTTT.

V and J are TRBV4-3 and TRBJ2-3; 10 positions match TRBD2. This CDR3 has 16 amino acids. The germline V gene encodes CDR1 LGHNA and CDR2 YSLEER. V was clipped by 5 bases and J by 5 bases; unmatched bases: 10. The chain's CDR3 is CASSFIAGGRGDTQYF. CDR3 coding DNA: TGCGCCAGCAGCTTTATAGCGGGAGGCCGGGGAGATACGCAGTATTTT.

The chain is built from TRBV7-9 and TRBJ1-1; TRBD1 might be the D (5 bases). V was clipped by 5 bases and J by 1 base, with 8 bases between them. This CDR3 is built from 13 residues. Germline V lookup: CDR1 SEHNR, CDR2 FQNEAQ (reference sequence). CDR3 in DNA: TGTGCCAGCAGCCAAGGACAGAACACTGAAGCTTTCTTT. As protein: CASSQGQNTEAFF.

On this clone itself: A read error may produce the germline difference seen at one junction end. The J gene is TRBJ1-2, the V gene TRBV7-2; 7 bases map to TRBD1. This CDR3 comprises 11 residues. Germline CDR1 and CDR2: SGHTA and FQGNSA. The DNA for the CDR3 is TGTGCCAGCACCCCTGGGGACAGCTACTCCTTC. Residues: CASTPGDSYSF.

The V and J genes are TRBV11-2 and TRBJ2-3; 8 nucleotides line up with TRBD2. The CDR3 is 16 amino acids. The germline CDR1 and CDR2 sequences are SGHAT and FQNNGV. V was pared by 1 base and J by 2 bases, with 5 bases of the junction left unmatched. The CDR3 DNA is TGTGCCAGCAGCTTAGCGGGGGGGGGATCCACAGATACGCAGTATTTT. Its protein product is CASSLAGGGSTDTQYF.

The chain recombines TRBV30 with TRBJ1-1, with unresolved D. The V gene lost 3 bases and the J gene lost 10 bases, with 18 bases spanning the gap. The length of the CDR3 is 13 residues. The germline CDR1 and CDR2 sequences are GTSNPN and SVGIG (reference sequence). The CDR3 sequence: CAWRPPTSSRAFF. The CDR3 nucleotides are TGTGCCTGGAGGCCCCCGACAAGCAGCCGAGCTTTCTTT.

V is TRBV7-3 and J is TRBJ2-3; 9 nucleotides agree with TRBD2. Germline loops: CDR1 SGHTA, CDR2 FQGTGA. This CDR3 has 16 residues. The ends lost 5 bases at V and 2 bases at J; junction bases unmatched: 8. CDR3 nucleotides: TGTGCCAGCAGCCTTAATAGCGGGAGCCCCACAGATACGCAGTATTTT. This gives the protein CASSLNSGSPTDTQYF.

The rearrangement uses TRBV19 and TRBJ2-1; a weak D match, TRBD2 (6 bases). Germline-derived CDR1 and CDR2 are LNHDA and SQIVND (reference sequence). Between the trimmed V and J ends, which lost 9 bases and 12 bases, there was a span of 15 bases. This CDR3 region has 11 residues. CDR3 in amino acids: CASRLGGVQFF. CDR3 nucleotides: TGTGCCAGCCGACTCGGGGGTGTGCAGTTCTTC.

A single count supports this clone. The chain links TRBV4-3 to TRBJ2-5, with D tentatively TRBD2 (6 bases). Between the trimmed V and J ends, which lost 1 base and 5 bases, there was a span of 14 bases. Germline CDR1 reads LGHNA; CDR2 reads YSLEER. The CDR3 has 15 amino acids. The DNA for the CDR3 is TGCGCCAGCAGCCAAGGGCCCGGGAGAGGGGAGACCCAGTACTTC. This translates into CASSQGPGRGETQYF.

The count of this clone is one. The J gene is TRBJ1-2, the V gene TRBV29-1; TRBD1 agrees at 9 bases. Germline CDR1 and CDR2: SQVTM and ANQGSEA. The CDR3 has 14 residues. The trim removed 3 bases at V and 2 bases at J, leaving 4 bases unmatched. The CDR3 loop reads CSVEQTGGNYGYTF. Written as DNA, the CDR3 is TGCAGCGTTGAGCAGACAGGGGGGAACTATGGCTACACCTTC.

The V call is TRBV28, the J call TRBJ1-1; 7 positions match TRBD1. The CDR3 contains 14 residues. Germline V lookup: CDR1 MDHEN, CDR2 SYDVKM. V dropped 6 bases and J dropped 3; count of bases not matched to a gene: 7. The CDR3 DNA is TGTGCCAGCAGAATAAGGGGGCTGCACACTGAAGCTTTCTTT. Its protein is CASRIRGLHTEAFF.

This clone appeared a single time. The chain links TRBV19 to TRBJ1-1; the match to TRBD1 covers 8 bases. Germline V gene lookup returns CDR1 LNHDA and CDR2 SQIVND (reference sequence). CDR3 length equals 14 residues. J lost 0 bases, V lost 7 bases, and 4 bases had no gene match. CDR3 DNA sequence: TGTGCCAGTACCCCGGGACAGGTGAACACTGAAGCTTTCTTT. Translated, it gives CASTPGQVNTEAFF.

The V gene is TRBV9, the J gene TRBJ1-2, with 10 bases matching TRBD1. J lost 2 bases, V lost 4 bases, and 2 bases had no gene match. CDR3 length: 14 residues. Per germline, CDR1 SGDLS and CDR2 YYNGEE. The CDR3 DNA reads as TGTGCCAGCAGCCCGGGACAGGGGAACTATGGCTACACCTTC. Translated: CASSPGQGNYGYTF.

This chain connects TRBV12-5 to TRBJ1-5; D uncertain. CDR1 and CDR2 from the germline V gene are LGHNT and FRNRAP. The length of the CDR3 is 17 residues. V was pared by 5 bases and J by 7 bases, with 24 bases between. CDR3 nucleotide sequence: TGTGCTAGTGGTCTCCGGGCAGGCCGGGAGGATTTGCAGCCCCAGCATTTT. Its translation: CASGLRAGREDLQPQHF.

J is TRBJ1-1 and V is TRBV7-9, with no clear D. V was cut by 2 bases and J by 1 base, with 5 bases left in between. The V gene's germline CDR1 is SEHNR and CDR2 FQNEAQ (reference sequence). The length of the CDR3 is 13 residues. CDR3 DNA: TGTGCCAGCAGCTTAACAACGAACACTGAAGCTTTCTTT. Protein sequence: CASSLTTNTEAFF.

This clone was seen only once. This sequence joins TRBV5-8 and TRBJ2-5; 12 positions match TRBD2. Germline V lookup: CDR1 SGHTS, CDR2 YDEGEE. This CDR3 has 18 residues. V trimming: 0 bases; J trimming: 5 bases; junction bases outside the gene matches: 11. CDR3 bases: TGTGCCAGCAGCTTGGCCGCGACTAGCGGGAGATTCGAGGAGACCCAGTACTTC. This codes for CASSLAATSGRFEETQYF.

The DNA for the CDR3 is TGCAGTGCTAGTGACAGGGGATCCAAAAAACTGTTTTTT. The encoded protein is CSASDRGSKKLFF. The V and J genes are TRBV20-1 and TRBJ1-4, with 8 bases aligning to TRBD1. Germline V gene sequence: CDR1 DFQATT, CDR2 SNEGSKA (reference sequence). CDR3 length: 13 amino acids. The J segment lost 9 bases and the V segment lost 3 bases, leaving 6 bases of the junction unmatched.

This clone showed up just a few times. The CDR3 DNA reads TGTGCCACCAGTGACCGTTGGGACAGGGCGGACACCGGGGAGCTGTTTTTT. This gives the protein CATSDRWDRADTGELFF. V and J are TRBV24-1 and TRBJ2-2; 9 nucleotides match TRBD1. The CDR3 spans 17 residues. CDR1 is KGHDR and CDR2 is SFDVKD in the germline V gene. The V segment lost 4 bases and the J segment 3 bases; nucleotides outside the gene matches: 8.

The rearrangement links TRBV5-4 to TRBJ1-1; D perhaps matches TRBD1 (6 bases). The CDR3 length is 13 residues. The germline CDR1 and CDR2 sequences are SGHNT and YYREEE (reference sequence). The V and J ends lost 4 bases and 1 base respectively, with 8 bases between them. Written as DNA, the CDR3 is TGTGCCAGCAGCGGGACAAAGAACACTGAAGCTTTCTTT. Translating it yields CASSGTKNTEAFF.

The V gene is TRBV14, the J gene TRBJ2-7; D might be TRBD1 (5 bases). There are 14 residues in the CDR3. V lost 0 bases and J 6 bases, leaving 12 bases between the germline ends. Germline loops: CDR1 SGHDN, CDR2 FVKESK. The CDR3 here is CASSQEAQGTEQYF. CDR3 DNA: TGTGCCAGCAGCCAAGAGGCCCAGGGTACCGAGCAGTACTTC.

The chain links TRBV21-1 to TRBJ1-1. TRBV21-1 is described as a pseudogene. This CDR3 contains 14 residues. CDR3 region: CASSKGEVNTEAFF. CDR3 sequence (DNA): TGTGCCAGCAGCAAAGGGGAGGTGAACACTGAAGCTTTCTTT.

The V and J genes are TRBV6-5 and TRBJ1-5; 9 positions match TRBD1. This CDR3 spans 14 amino acids. CDR1 MNHEY and CDR2 SVGAGI come from the germline V gene. The ends lost 5 bases at V and 7 bases at J; junction bases unmatched: 6. The CDR3 loop is CASSLGTGFQPQHF. The CDR3, as DNA: TGTGCCAGCAGTCTCGGGACAGGGTTCCAGCCCCAGCATTTT.

This clone has just a few counts. V gene TRBV10-1 combines with J gene TRBJ2-1; 11 bases line up with TRBD2. CDR3 length: 16 amino acids. V was clipped by 9 bases and J by 1 base; unmatched bases: 8. Germline loops: CDR1 WNHNN, CDR2 SYGVQD (reference sequence). The CDR3 loop is CARNLGLAVSYNEQFF. In DNA, the CDR3 is TGCGCCAGAAACTTGGGACTAGCGGTTTCCTACAATGAGCAGTTCTTC.

This clone was counted a few times. Other DNA sequences in this sample translate to the same CDR3. V is TRBV6-1 and J is TRBJ2-5, with TRBD2 identical over 9 bases. The CDR3 is made up of 15 amino acids. The V segment lost 2 bases and the J segment 2 bases; nucleotides outside the gene matches: 3. Germline V lookup: CDR1 MNHNS, CDR2 SASEGT. CDR3 in DNA: TGTGCCAGCAGTGAACTGGCGGGGGGGCAAGAGACCCAGTACTTC. It codes for CASSELAGGQETQYF.

V is TRBV18 and J is TRBJ2-1; the match to TRBD2 covers 9 bases. The CDR3 sequence is 16 residues long. Per germline, CDR1 KGHSH and CDR2 LQKENI. With 1 base clipped from V and 8 bases from J, the junction kept 9 bases outside the gene matches. The CDR3 sequence: CASSPLREGSLDEQFF. CDR3 sequence (DNA): TGTGCCAGCTCACCACTGCGGGAGGGAAGTTTGGATGAGCAGTTCTTC.

For the CDR3, the DNA is TGTGCCAGTAAACAGGCGCAAGAGACCCAGTACTTC. Amino acid sequence: CASKQAQETQYF. The V call is TRBV7-2, the J call TRBJ2-5; TRBD1 is a possible D gene (5 bases). Trimming left V 9 bases short and J 2 bases short, with 10 bases between. Germline V gene lookup returns CDR1 SGHTA and CDR2 FQGNSA. The CDR3 loop spans 12 amino acids.

The chain uses TRBV19 and TRBJ2-3, with 10 bases fitting TRBD2. Germline CDR1 and CDR2: LNHDA and SQIVND (reference sequence). V lost 4 bases to trimming and J lost 1 base; unmatched junction nucleotides: 14. The CDR3 loop spans 19 amino acids. The CDR3: CASSTLRTSGALGTDTQYF. CDR3 bases: TGTGCCAGTAGTACCCTAAGGACTAGCGGAGCCCTAGGCACAGATACGCAGTATTTT.

The CDR3 region is CASSAAHRGRNEQYF. The CDR3 coding sequence is TGTGCCAGCAGCGCGGCCCACAGGGGGCGGAACGAGCAGTACTTC. The chain recombines TRBV9 with TRBJ2-7; TRBD1 aligns across 9 bases. The CDR3 has 15 residues. The J segment lost 5 bases and the V segment lost 3 bases, leaving 9 bases of the junction unmatched. The V gene's germline CDR1 is SGDLS and CDR2 YYNGEE.

V gene TRBV24-1 combines with J gene TRBJ2-6, with TRBD2 as a possible D gene (6 bases). The CDR3 runs to 18 residues. Trimming removed 1 base at V and 0 bases at J, with 12 bases between. Germline CDR1 and CDR2: KGHDR and SFDVKD. The CDR3 here is CATSDFSGVGSGANVLTF. The DNA for the CDR3 is TGTGCCACCAGTGATTTTTCGGGGGTCGGCTCTGGGGCCAACGTCCTGACTTTC.